This T cell receptor beta chain was captured by sequencing in a study of a mutant IDH1 vaccine in newly diagnosed glioma (dated by TCRdb to about 2021). For the wider study: Patients were given eight vaccinations, in weeks 1, 3, 5, 7, 11, 15, 19 and 23, which matched visits V03 through V10. Longitudinal TCRB deep sequencing was performed for approximately 24 treated patients wherever samples were available for exploratory analyses. Prior to enrollment, patients had been given standard therapy consisting of radiotherapy alone, temozolomide alone, or radiochemotherapy with temozolomide, with the combination given to most patients. The roughly 33 treated patients were roughly 62% male and around 40% female, with a mean age of around 40 years. Six visits were used for peripheral blood collection: V03 (baseline), V05, V07, V10, V12 and V13. Vaccination started 4-6 weeks after radiotherapy alone, or was given together with temozolomide cycles in the groups whose treatment included chemotherapy.

In regard to this clone: No cognate antigen has been identified for it. No clone much larger than this one lies a single base away; base qualities are absent.

Libraries were constructed by the immunoSEQ multiplex PCR assay. Rearranged TCR beta chain sequences were amplified with the hsTCRB Kit following the manufacturer's protocol. TCRB libraries were sequenced on an Illumina MiSeq. Under the source paper's analysis protocol: Demultiplexing, trimming and gene mapping were performed with the kit vendor's proprietary platform. TCRdb took over this immuneACCESS table, retaining in-frame rearrangements with V and J assigned. Such tables are incomplete; in checked studies, under half of the missing clones stem from an unresolved V gene, and the remainder is unexplained. V and J calls and clone size come straight from that table; D and trimming were deduced from the DNA. In all, the sample holds roughly 51,000 clones, and over 70% of those were seen once. Jointly, the top ten make up 3% to 4% of the sample. Read against the paper, the sample's time point label means: week 5, during vaccination. Each vaccine dose was 300 ug of a 20-mer mutant IDH1 peptide in Montanide, given subcutaneously with topical imiquimod. All donors had newly diagnosed IDH1-mutant astrocytomas of WHO grade 3 or 4 that showed loss of nuclear ATRX. The samples were drawn from NOA16, a multicentre, single-arm, open-label phase I trial in Germany that tested a mutant IDH1 peptide vaccine in humans for the first time. Genomic DNA for TCRB sequencing was isolated from EDTA blood with the DNeasy Blood and Tissue Kit.

On the study overall, not on this receptor specifically: It was noted by the authors that analyses of patient blood samples could not be reproduced owing to sample limitations. Across multiple MHC alleles, vaccine-induced immune responses were seen in just over 90% of patients. Availability determined which PBMC samples were chosen for TCRB deep sequencing. Pseudoprogression seemed to be unrelated to changes in the top peripheral T cell clonotypes found by TCRB sequencing.

Reading from cysteine to phenylalanine, the CDR3 counts 14 amino acids. Only the CDR3 DNA is retained, 42 bases long and in frame from the first base. V is clipped by 5 bases and J by 5 bases, and the sequence between their germline boundaries is 12 bases long. The CDR1 and CDR2 encoded by the germline V gene are MGHRA and YSYEKL. This receptor was obtained from a man aged 30-40 years with glioma. The specimen comprised PBMCs, sampled from a glioma patient whose treatment included an IDH1 peptide vaccine. This receptor chain uses TRBV4-1 and TRBJ1-4, with no confidently assigned D gene. The CDR3 amino acid sequence is: CASSIPEGNEKLFF. The DNA sequence is as follows: TGCGCCAGCAGCATTCCGGAGGGAAATGAAAAACTGTTTTTT.